This TCR beta chain was profiled in a study of blood T cell repertoires in COVID-19. Turning to the study itself: Both acute and convalescent COVID-19 samples were obtained from the United States, Italy and Spain.

V was trimmed by 3 bases and J by 1 base, leaving 19 bases between them. CDR1 and CDR2 from the germline V gene are LNHDA and SQIVND (reference sequence). CDR3 length: 19 residues. Using immunoSEQ multiplex PCR, the repertoire was profiled, and TCRdb retains in-frame clones only, with some absent. Here the sample spans roughly 60,000 clones, around four fifths being singletons. This rearrangement joins TRBV19 to TRBJ2-6; D gene ambiguous. The clonotype was recovered from a man aged 60 to 69 with acute or convalescent COVID-19. The sample taken for sequencing was peripheral blood. This chain's CDR3 is CASSISDWSASSGANVLTF. DNA for the CDR3: TGTGCCAGTAGTATCTCAGACTGGTCCGCTTCGTCTGGGGCCAACGTCCTGACTTTC.